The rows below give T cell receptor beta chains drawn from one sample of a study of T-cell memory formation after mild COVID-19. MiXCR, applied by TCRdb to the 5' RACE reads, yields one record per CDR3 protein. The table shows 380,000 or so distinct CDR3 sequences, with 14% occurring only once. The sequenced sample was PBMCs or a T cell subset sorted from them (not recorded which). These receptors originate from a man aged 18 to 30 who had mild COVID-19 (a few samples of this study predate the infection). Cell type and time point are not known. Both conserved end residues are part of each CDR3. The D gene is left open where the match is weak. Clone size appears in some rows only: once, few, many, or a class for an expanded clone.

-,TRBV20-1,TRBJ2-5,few,TGCAGTGCTAGAGAAGCCCCCAGAGAGACCCAGTACTTC,CSAREAPRETQYF
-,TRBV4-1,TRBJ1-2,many,TGCGCCAGCAGCCGGCAGACCCTGGACAAGCTGGGTACTTATGGCTACACCTTC,CASSRQTLDKLGTYGYTF
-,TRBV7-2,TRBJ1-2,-,TGTGCCAGCAGCTTAGCCCCCACAGGGTCCTATGGCTACACCTTC,CASSLAPTGSYGYTF
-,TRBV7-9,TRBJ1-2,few,TGTGCCAGCAGCTTATGGCAGTCCGACTATGGCTACACCTTC,CASSLWQSDYGYTF
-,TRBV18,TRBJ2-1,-,TGTGCCAGCTCACCAATGCGGCCCGTAAATGAGCAGTTCTTC,CASSPMRPVNEQFF
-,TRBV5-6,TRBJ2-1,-,TGTGCCAGCAGCGATGAACAGGGACTGCCGGCCAATGAGCAGTTCTTC,CASSDEQGLPANEQFF
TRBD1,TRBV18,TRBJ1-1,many,TGTGCCAGCAGCCCGAGGACAGGGGAGAACACTGAAGCTTTCTTT,CASSPRTGENTEAFF
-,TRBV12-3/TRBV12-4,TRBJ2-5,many,TGTGCCAGCAGTTCGTCCGGGGGGCCTCAAGAGACCCAGTACTTC,CASSSSGGPQETQYF
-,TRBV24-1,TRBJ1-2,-,TGTGCCACCAGTCGAGGGGTTGGCTATGGCTACACCTTC,CATSRGVGYGYTF
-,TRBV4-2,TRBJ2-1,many,TGTGCCAGCAGCCCGAGGGTTGGTGAGCAGTTCTTC,CASSPRVGEQFF
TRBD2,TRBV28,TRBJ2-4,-,TGTGCCAGCAACAGCGGGGGGGCGGCCAAAAACATTCAGTACTTC,CASNSGGAAKNIQYF
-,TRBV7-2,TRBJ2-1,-,TGTGCCAGCAGCCCGCAACTGCCCGTCACGTACAATGAGCAGTTCTTC,CASSPQLPVTYNEQFF
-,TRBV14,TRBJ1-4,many,TGTGCCAGCAGCCAGGACACATCGCGTGAAAAACTGTTTTTT,CASSQDTSREKLFF
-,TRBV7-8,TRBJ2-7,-,TGTGCCAGCAGCTTTCGGCATGAGGGTACCTACGAGCAGTACTTC,CASSFRHEGTYEQYF
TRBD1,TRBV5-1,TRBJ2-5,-,TGCGCCAGCAGCTCGGGACAGGCTTATGCGACCCAGTACTTC,CASSSGQAYATQYF
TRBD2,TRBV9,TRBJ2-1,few,TGTGCCAGCAGCGTAGATCCCGTGCGGGGGGGCGATGAGCAGTTCTTC,CASSVDPVRGGDEQFF
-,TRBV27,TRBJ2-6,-,TGCACCAGCAGTCAAGACATTTCTGGGGCCAACGTCCTGACTTTC,CTSSQDISGANVLTF
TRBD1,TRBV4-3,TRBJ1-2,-,TGCGCCAGCAGCCGAGAGCCTAGGGACAGGGGATATCGTAACTATGGCTACACCTTC,CASSREPRDRGYRNYGYTF
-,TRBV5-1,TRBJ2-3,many,TGTGCCAGCAGCTTAGGGGGAAGCACAGATACGCAGTATTTT,CASSLGGSTDTQYF
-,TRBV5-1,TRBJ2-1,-,TGCGCCAGCAGCTACTTCAGGGGCTTGTACAATGAGCAGTTCTTC,CASSYFRGLYNEQFF
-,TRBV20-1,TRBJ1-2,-,TGCAGTGCTAGAGGGCAGGGGAATAAGGGCTACACCTTC,CSARGQGNKGYTF
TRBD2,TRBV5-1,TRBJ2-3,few,TGCGCCAGCAGCGGCGTAGGGCTAGCGGGGGCCTTCACAGATACGCAGTATTTT,CASSGVGLAGAFTDTQYF
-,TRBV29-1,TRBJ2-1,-,TGCAGCGTCCGGACTTACAATGAGCAGTTCTTC,CSVRTYNEQFF
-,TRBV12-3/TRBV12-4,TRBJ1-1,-,TGTGCCAGCAGTCCGGCCTCTATGGGCACTGAAGCTTTCTTT,CASSPASMGTEAFF
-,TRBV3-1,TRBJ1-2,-,TGTGCCAGCAGCCAAGTTGGGGGGACTGGCTACACCTTC,CASSQVGGTGYTF
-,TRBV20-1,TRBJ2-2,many,TGCAGTGCTAGTCAACCGCTCGGGGAGCTGTTTTTT,CSASQPLGELFF